This TCR beta chain was sequenced in a study of cytomegalovirus exposure and HLA in healthy donors. Overall study findings and caveats: Among TCR beta chains, those listed as cytomegalovirus-associated numbered 164.

Concerning this clone: No antigen is known for it.

It was with 60 Vbeta and 13 Jbeta primers that the PCR ran. The data were produced by immunoSEQ multiplex PCR, yet TCRdb's version contains in-frame clones alone and is incomplete. Of about 170,000 clones listed, 75% to 90% are singletons. The sequence came from a boy between 2 and 10 years old in good health and CMV-seronegative. What was sequenced was PBMCs.

The CDR3 coding sequence is TGTGCCAGCAGCCGAGGGCGGGAGGGCCTCTACGAGCAGTACTTC. Translated, it gives CASSRGREGLYEQYF. The chain uses TRBV7-9 and TRBJ2-7; TRBD2 aligns across 9 bases. The junction had 8 bases not matched to a gene; V was cut back by 5 bases and J by 3 bases. This CDR3 contains 15 residues. CDR1 and CDR2 (germline): SEHNR, FQNEAQ (reference sequence).